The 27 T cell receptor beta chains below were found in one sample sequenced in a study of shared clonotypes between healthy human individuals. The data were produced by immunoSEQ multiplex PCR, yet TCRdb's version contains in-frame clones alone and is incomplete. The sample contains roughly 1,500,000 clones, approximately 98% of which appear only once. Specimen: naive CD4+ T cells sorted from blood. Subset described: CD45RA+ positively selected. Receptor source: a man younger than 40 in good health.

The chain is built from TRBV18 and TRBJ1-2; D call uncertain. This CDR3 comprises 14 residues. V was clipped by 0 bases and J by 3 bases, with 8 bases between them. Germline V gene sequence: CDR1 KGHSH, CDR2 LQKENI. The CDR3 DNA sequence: TGTGCCAGCTCACCACCGGAAGACTACTATGGCTACACCTTC. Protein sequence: CASSPPEDYYGYTF.

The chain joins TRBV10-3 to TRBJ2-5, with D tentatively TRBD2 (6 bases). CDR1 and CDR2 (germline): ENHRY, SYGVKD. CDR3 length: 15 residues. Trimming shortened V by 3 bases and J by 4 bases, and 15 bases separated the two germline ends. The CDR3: CAISEFGGPAETQYF. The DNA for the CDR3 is TGTGCCATCAGTGAATTCGGAGGGCCCGCAGAGACCCAGTACTTC.

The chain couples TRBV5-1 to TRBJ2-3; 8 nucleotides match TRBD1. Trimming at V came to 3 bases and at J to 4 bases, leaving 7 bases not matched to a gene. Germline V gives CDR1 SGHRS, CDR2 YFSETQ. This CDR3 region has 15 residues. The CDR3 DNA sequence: TGCGCCAGCAGCTACGGACAGGGTTTGGCAGATACGCAGTATTTT. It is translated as CASSYGQGLADTQYF. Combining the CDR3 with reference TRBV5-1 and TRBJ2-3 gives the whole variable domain KAGVTQTPRYLIKTRGQQVTLSCSPISGHRSVSWYQQTPGQGLQFLFEYFSETQRNKGNFPGRFSGRQFSNSRSEMNVSTLELGDSALYLCASSYGQGLADTQYFGPGTRLTVL.

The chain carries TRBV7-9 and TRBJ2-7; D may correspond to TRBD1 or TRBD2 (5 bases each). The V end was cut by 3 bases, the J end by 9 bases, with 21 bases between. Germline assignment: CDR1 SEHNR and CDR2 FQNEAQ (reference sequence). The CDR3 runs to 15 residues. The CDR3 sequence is CASSLGEYVEWRQYF. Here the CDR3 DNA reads TGTGCCAGCAGCTTGGGGGAGTATGTGGAATGGAGGCAGTACTTC. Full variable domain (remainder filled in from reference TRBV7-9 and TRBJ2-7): DTGVSQNPRHKITKRGQNVTFRCDPISEHNRLYWYRQTLGQGPEFLTYFQNEAQLEKSRLLSDRFSAERPKGSFSTLEIQRTEQGDSAMYLCASSLGEYVEWRQYFGPGTRLTVT.

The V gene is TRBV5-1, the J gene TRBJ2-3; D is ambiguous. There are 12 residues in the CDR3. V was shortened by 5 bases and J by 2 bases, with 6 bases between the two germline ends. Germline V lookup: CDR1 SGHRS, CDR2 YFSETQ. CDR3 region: CASRYDTDTQYF. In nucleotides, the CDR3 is TGCGCCAGCAGATACGACACAGATACGCAGTATTTT.

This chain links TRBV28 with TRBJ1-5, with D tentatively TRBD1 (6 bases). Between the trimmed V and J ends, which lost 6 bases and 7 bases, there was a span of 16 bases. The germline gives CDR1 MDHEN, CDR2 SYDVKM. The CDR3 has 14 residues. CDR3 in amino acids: CASRRQVSMQPQHF. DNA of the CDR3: TGTGCCAGCAGGCGACAGGTATCGATGCAGCCCCAGCATTTT.

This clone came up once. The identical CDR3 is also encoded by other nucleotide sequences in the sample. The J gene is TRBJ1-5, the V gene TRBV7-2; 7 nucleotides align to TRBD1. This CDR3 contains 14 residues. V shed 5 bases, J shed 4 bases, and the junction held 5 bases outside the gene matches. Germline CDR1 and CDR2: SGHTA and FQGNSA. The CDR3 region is CASSRDSSNQPQHF. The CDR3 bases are TGTGCCAGCAGCCGGGACAGCTCAAATCAGCCCCAGCATTTT.

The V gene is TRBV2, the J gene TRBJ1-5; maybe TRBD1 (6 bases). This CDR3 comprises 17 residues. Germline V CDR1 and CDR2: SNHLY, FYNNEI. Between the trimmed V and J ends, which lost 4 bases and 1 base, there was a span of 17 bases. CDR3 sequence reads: CASSAGQGIRSNQPQHF. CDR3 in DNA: TGTGCCAGCAGTGCTGGTCAGGGGATAAGGAGCAATCAGCCCCAGCATTTT.

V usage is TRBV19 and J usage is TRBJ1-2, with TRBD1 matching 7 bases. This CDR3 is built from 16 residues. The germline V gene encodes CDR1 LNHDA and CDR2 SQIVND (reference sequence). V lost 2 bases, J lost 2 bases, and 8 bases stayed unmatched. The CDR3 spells CASSIRGTDKNYGYTF. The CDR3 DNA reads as TGTGCCAGTAGTATAAGAGGGACAGACAAGAACTATGGCTACACCTTC. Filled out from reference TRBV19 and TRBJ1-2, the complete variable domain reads DGGITQSPKYLFRKEGQNVTLSCEQNLNHDAMYWYRQDPGQGLRLIYYSQIVNDFQKGDIAEGYSVSREKKESFPLTVTSAQKNPTAFYLCASSIRGTDKNYGYTFGSGTRLTVV.

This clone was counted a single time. CDR3 amino acids: CASSSPRDLPYEQYF. The DNA of the CDR3 is TGTGCCAGCAGCTCCCCCCGAGACTTGCCCTACGAGCAGTACTTC. The chain recombines TRBV5-4 with TRBJ2-7, with D unclear. V gave up 3 bases and J gave up 2 bases, with 15 bases separating them. The CDR3 has 15 residues. Germline V CDR1 and CDR2: SGHNT, YYREEE (reference sequence).

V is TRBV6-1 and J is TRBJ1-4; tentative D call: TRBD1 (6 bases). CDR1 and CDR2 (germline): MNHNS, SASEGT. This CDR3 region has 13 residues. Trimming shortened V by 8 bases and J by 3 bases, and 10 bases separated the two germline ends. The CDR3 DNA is TGTGCCAGCGGCAGGACAGCTAATGAAAAACTGTTTTTT. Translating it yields CASGRTANEKLFF.

CDR3 in amino acids: CAWSVGVSNYGYTF. For the CDR3, the DNA is TGTGCCTGGAGTGTGGGGGTGTCTAACTATGGCTACACCTTC. The V and J genes are TRBV30 and TRBJ1-2; tentative D call: TRBD1 (5 bases). Germline V gives CDR1 GTSNPN, CDR2 SVGIG (reference sequence). CDR3 length equals 14 residues. V was cut by 0 bases and J by 0 bases, with 8 bases left in between.

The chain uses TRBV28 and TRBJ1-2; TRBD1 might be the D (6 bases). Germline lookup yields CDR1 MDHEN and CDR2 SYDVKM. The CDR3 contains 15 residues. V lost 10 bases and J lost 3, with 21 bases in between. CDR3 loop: CATRIIAQGYYGYTF. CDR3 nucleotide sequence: TGTGCCACCCGAATAATAGCCCAGGGGTACTATGGCTACACCTTC.

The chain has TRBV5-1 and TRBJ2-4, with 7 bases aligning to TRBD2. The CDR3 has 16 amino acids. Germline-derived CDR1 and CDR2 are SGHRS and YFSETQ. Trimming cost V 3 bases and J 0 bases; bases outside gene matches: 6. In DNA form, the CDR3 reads TGCGCCAGCAGCTGGAGTAGCGGGTCAGCCAAAAACATTCAGTACTTC. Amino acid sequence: CASSWSSGSAKNIQYF.

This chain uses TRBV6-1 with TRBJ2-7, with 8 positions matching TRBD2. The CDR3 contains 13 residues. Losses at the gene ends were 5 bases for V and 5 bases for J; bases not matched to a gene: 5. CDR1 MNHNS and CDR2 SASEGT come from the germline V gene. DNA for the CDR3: TGTGCCAGCAGTCCGCCGGGGGGGGACGAGCAGTACTTC. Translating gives CASSPPGGDEQYF.

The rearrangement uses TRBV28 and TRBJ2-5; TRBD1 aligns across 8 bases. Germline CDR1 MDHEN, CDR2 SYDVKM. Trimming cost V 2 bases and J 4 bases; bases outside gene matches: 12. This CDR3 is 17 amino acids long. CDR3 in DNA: TGTGCCAGCAGTTTAGCCACGGGCCGGACAGGGTCAGAGACCCAGTACTTC. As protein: CASSLATGRTGSETQYF.

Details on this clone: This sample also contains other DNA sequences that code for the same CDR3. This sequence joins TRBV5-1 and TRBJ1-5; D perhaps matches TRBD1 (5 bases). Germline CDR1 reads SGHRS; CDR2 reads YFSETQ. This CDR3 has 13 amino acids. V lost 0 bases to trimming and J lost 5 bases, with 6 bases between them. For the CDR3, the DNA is TGCGCCAGCAGCTTGGCGGGGGATCAGCCCCAGCATTTT. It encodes CASSLAGDQPQHF. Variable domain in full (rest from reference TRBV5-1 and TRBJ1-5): KAGVTQTPRYLIKTRGQQVTLSCSPISGHRSVSWYQQTPGQGLQFLFEYFSETQRNKGNFPGRFSGRQFSNSRSEMNVSTLELGDSALYLCASSLAGDQPQHFGDGTRLSIL.

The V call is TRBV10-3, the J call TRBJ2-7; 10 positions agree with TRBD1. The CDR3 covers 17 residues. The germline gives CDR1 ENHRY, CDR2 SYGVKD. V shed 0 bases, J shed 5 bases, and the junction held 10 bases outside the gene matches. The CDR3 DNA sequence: TGTGCCATCAGTGAGTCGAAGGGCGACAGGGGGCTCAACGAGCAGTACTTC. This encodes CAISESKGDRGLNEQYF.

The CDR3 here is CASSPVATNEKLFF. The CDR3 nucleotides read TGTGCCAGCAGCCCGGTTGCAACTAATGAAAAACTGTTTTTT. The chain employs TRBV5-8 and TRBJ1-4; unclear D gene. V was pared by 4 bases and J by 0 bases, with 7 bases between. The CDR3 is made up of 14 amino acids. The V gene's germline CDR1 is SGHTS and CDR2 YDEGEE.

The CDR3 sequence is CASSYVGEMIKTQYF. As DNA, the CDR3 is TGTGCCAGCAGTTACGTGGGGGAGATGATAAAGACCCAGTACTTC. The V gene is TRBV6-5, the J gene TRBJ2-5; D may correspond to TRBD1 or TRBD2 (5 bases each). This CDR3 has 15 amino acids. Trimming took off 2 bases at V and 6 bases at J, with 16 bases between the two ends. Germline assignment: CDR1 MNHEY and CDR2 SVGAGI.

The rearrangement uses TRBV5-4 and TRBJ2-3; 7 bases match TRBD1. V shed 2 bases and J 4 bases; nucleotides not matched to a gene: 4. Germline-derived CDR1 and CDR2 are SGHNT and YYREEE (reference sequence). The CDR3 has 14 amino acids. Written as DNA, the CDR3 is TGTGCCAGCAGCTTCGACAGGGCCGCAGATACGCAGTATTTT. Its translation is CASSFDRAADTQYF.

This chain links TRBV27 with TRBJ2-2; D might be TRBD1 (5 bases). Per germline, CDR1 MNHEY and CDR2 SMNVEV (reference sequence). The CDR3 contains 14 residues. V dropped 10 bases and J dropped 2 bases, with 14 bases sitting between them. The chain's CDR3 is CAIRPGRNTGELFF. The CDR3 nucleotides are TGTGCCATCAGGCCAGGGCGAAACACCGGGGAGCTGTTTTTT.

The CDR3 DNA is TGTGCCAGTAAGCCCGGACAGGGGGTCACTGAAGCTTTCTTT. Its protein product is CASKPGQGVTEAFF. The chain is built from TRBV19 and TRBJ1-1, with 10 nucleotides matching TRBD1. V dropped 7 bases and J dropped 4; count of bases not matched to a gene: 6. The CDR3 sequence is 14 residues long. Germline V lookup: CDR1 LNHDA, CDR2 SQIVND (reference sequence).

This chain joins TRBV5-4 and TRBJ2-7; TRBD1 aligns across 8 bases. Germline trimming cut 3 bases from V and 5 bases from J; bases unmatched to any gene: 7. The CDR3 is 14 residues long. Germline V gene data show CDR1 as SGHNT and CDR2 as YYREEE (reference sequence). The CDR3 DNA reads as TGTGCCAGCAGCTCGACTAAGACAGGGGACGAGCAGTACTTC. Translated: CASSSTKTGDEQYF. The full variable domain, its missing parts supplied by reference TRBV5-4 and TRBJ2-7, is ETGVTQSPTHLIKTRGQQVTLRCSSQSGHNTVSWYQQALGQGPQFIFQYYREEENGRGNFPPRFSGLQFPNYSSELNVNALELDDSALYLCASSSTKTGDEQYFGPGTRLTVT.

The CDR3 DNA reads TGTGCCAGCGCCCTAGCGGGAGTAGAGACCCAGTACTTC. It translates to CASALAGVETQYF. The chain links TRBV28 to TRBJ2-5; TRBD2 aligns across 10 bases. This CDR3 is 13 amino acids long. V was pared by 8 bases and J by 4 bases, with 4 bases of the junction left unmatched. From germline, CDR1 is MDHEN and CDR2 SYDVKM. Supplemented by reference TRBV28 and TRBJ2-5, the full variable domain reads DVKVTQSSRYLVKRTGEKVFLECVQDMDHENMFWYRQDPGLGLRLIYFSYDVKMKEKGDIPEGYSVSREKKERFSLILESASTNQTSMYLCASALAGVETQYFGPGTRLLVL.

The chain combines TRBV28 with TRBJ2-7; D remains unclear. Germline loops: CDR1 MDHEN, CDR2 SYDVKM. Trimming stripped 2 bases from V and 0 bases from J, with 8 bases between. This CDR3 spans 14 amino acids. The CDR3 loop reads CASSLQAVSYEQYF. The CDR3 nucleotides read TGTGCCAGCAGTTTACAGGCCGTCTCCTACGAGCAGTACTTC.

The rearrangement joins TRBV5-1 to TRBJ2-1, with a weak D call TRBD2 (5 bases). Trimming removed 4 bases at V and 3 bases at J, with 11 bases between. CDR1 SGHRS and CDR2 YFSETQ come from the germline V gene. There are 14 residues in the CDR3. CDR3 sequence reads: CASSGGLVYNEQFF. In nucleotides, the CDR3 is TGCGCCAGCAGCGGAGGACTGGTCTACAATGAGCAGTTCTTC.